The present T cell receptor (beta chain) was sequenced within a study of T cell repertoires in cytomegalovirus infection. Across the whole study: Newly reported HLA-C-restricted and thoroughly characterized HLA-B-restricted CMV epitopes were employed. Both a matching HLA type and CMV infection were indicated by public TCR beta signatures. General study findings and limits: Ex vivo, HLA-C-restricted CMV-specific TCR beta clonotypes prevailed over the rest of the response. Adding up the frequency of public TCR beta families identified people who carried CMV plus the relevant HLA.

TCRdb re-derived calls from the reads in MiXCR, one entry per CDR3 protein. Among 95,000 to 150,000 distinct CDR3 sequences listed, over 30% were seen once. Comment on this clonotype: What it binds is not known.

This sequence was found in a human donor in good health (CMV status not recorded). Some clones in this sample may be carry-over from other donors' samples. The sample consisted of CD8+ T cells from cultured PBMCs, taken from culture after CMV antigen stimulation.

The CDR3 DNA sequence: TGTGCCAGCAGCACAACGGAGGGGTACACTGGAAACACCATATATTTT. Amino acid sequence: CASSTTEGYTGNTIYF. This chain uses TRBV13 with TRBJ1-3; D possibly corresponds to TRBD1 (5 bases). CDR1 is PRHDT, CDR2 FYEKMQ, per germline (reference sequence). V lost 5 bases to trimming and J lost 2 bases, with 16 bases between them. This CDR3 contains 16 residues.